The clone carrying this TCR beta chain was seen at least ten times. Its antigen is currently unknown. The template, 500 ng total RNA, yielded TCR beta cDNA made with a constant-region primer. Slightly modified ARM-PCR with three nested multiplex PCR rounds yielded TCR beta libraries. TRBV1-TRBV30 forward primers paired with a C-beta reverse primer drove the first two PCR rounds, 10 cycles each. Via MiXCR, TCRdb re-called the multiplex PCR reads, giving one row per CDR3 protein. Found here are about 310,000 distinct CDR3 sequences, 65% of them singletons; the top ten hold roughly 9%. These data are taken from a study of tumor-infiltrating lymphocytes in primary liver carcinoma. For the study at large: The cohort consisted of patients whose primary liver carcinoma was surgically resected. Aged between 30 and 69 years, the patients were men and women. Tissue type made little difference to sample yields of roughly 3.5 to 8 million productive TCRbeta reads. Study results and limitations: Pairs of tumor regions overlapped more than tumor-adjacent and tumor-blood pairs did.

There are 13 residues in the CDR3. Germline CDR1 and CDR2: MNHEY and SVGEGT. V lost 2 bases to trimming and J lost 2 bases, with 7 bases between them. Blood RNA came from unsorted whole blood; germline DNA was also extracted. The clonotype was recovered from a man aged 40-55 years with primary liver carcinoma and hepatitis B virus infection. Sequencing used peripheral blood. The V gene is TRBV6-2 or TRBV6-3, the J gene TRBJ2-7; the D is unclear. The CDR3 region has the DNA TGTGCCAGCAGTTACACCGGTACCTACGAGCAGTACTTC. It is translated as CASSYTGTYEQYF.